This T cell receptor (beta chain) was obtained from a study of blood T cells in healthy people across ages. The authors ran a second PCR of 7 to 11 cycles using a sample-barcoded 5' primer and a J-beta primer mix. Each CDR3 protein gets one entry after TCRdb re-called the 5' RACE reads with MiXCR. The sample includes hundreds of thousands of distinct CDR3 sequences, 22% of them seen just once. This clonotype occurred a few times. Antigen: not known. This CDR3 is built from 13 residues. CDR1 and CDR2 from the germline V gene are SNHLY and FYNNEI. V dropped 3 bases and J dropped 2 bases, with 8 bases sitting between them. Whole-study results and caveats: Reliance upon unsorted PBMCs precluded definitive naive versus antigen-experienced comparison.

The receptor was derived from a man aged 65-85 years in good health. The sample consisted of blood. The V and J genes are TRBV2 and TRBJ2-7, with TRBD1 as a possible D gene (6 bases). This chain's CDR3 is CASSEDRAYEQYF. DNA of the CDR3: TGTGCCAGCAGTGAGGACAGAGCCTACGAGCAGTACTTC.